This TCR beta chain is from a study of cytomegalovirus exposure and HLA in healthy donors. The donors were members of the validation cohort, which comprised 120 subjects and was separate from the first cohort of roughly 700 subjects. Findings and caveats of the study: Cytomegalovirus status was reportedly diagnosed by the classifier with high specificity and sensitivity. Researchers catalogued some 160 TCR beta chains as cytomegalovirus-associated. A subsequent analysis found that TCR clusters from the first cohort also tended to co-occur in the 120 validation repertoires, with less than 95% of cluster scores above 0.

The assay was immunoSEQ multiplex PCR, and TCRdb's table has in-frame clones only and misses some. The sample consists of over 45,000 clones, 90% of them appearing once. CDR1 is SGHTA and CDR2 is FQGTGA in the germline V gene. This CDR3 spans 15 amino acids. The V and J ends lost 5 bases and 3 bases, in that order; junction bases with no gene match: 7. Points on this clone: The antigen is undetermined.

Sequenced input: PBMCs. This receptor was identified in a man between 18 and 29 years old in good health and CMV-seronegative. V and J are TRBV7-3 and TRBJ2-1; 7 bases match TRBD2. CDR3 protein: CASSLDAGVYNEQFF. In DNA, the CDR3 is TGTGCCAGCAGCCTTGACGCGGGGGTCTACAATGAGCAGTTCTTC.